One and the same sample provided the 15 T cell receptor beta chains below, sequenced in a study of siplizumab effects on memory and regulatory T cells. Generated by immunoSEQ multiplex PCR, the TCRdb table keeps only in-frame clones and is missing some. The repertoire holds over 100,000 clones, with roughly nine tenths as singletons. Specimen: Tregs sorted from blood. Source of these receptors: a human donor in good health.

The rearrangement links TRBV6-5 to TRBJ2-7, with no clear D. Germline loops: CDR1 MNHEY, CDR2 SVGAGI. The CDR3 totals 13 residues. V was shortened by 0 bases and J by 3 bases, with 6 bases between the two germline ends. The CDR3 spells CASSYSTGYEQYF. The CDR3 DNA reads TGTGCCAGCAGTTACTCGACCGGCTACGAGCAGTACTTC.

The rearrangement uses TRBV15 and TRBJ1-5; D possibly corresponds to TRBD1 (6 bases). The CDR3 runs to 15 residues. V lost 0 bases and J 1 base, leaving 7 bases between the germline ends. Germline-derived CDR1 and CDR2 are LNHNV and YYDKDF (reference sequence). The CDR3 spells CATSRDRGSNQPQHF. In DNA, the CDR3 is TGTGCCACCAGCAGAGATAGGGGGAGCAATCAGCCCCAGCATTTT.

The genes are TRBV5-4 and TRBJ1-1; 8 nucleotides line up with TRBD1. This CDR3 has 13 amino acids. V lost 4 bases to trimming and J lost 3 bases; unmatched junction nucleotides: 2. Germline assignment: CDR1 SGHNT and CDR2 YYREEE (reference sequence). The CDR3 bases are TGTGCCAGCAGCACACAGGGGGACACTGAAGCTTTCTTT. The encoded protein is CASSTQGDTEAFF.

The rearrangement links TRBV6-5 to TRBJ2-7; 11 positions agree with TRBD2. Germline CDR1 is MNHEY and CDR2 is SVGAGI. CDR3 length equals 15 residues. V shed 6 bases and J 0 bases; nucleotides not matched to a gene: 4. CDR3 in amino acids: CASRRLAGSSYEQYF. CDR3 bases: TGTGCCAGCAGACGACTAGCGGGGAGCTCCTACGAGCAGTACTTC.

CDR3 nucleotide sequence: TGTGCCAGCAGTTATCAAGCGGGGGGGTACAATGAGCAGTTCTTC. Encoded protein: CASSYQAGGYNEQFF. The chain is built from TRBV27 and TRBJ2-1; TRBD2 agrees at 10 bases. The CDR3 loop spans 15 amino acids. J lost 4 bases, V lost 4 bases, and 4 bases had no gene match. Per the germline V gene, CDR1 is MNHEY and CDR2 is SMNVEV (reference sequence).

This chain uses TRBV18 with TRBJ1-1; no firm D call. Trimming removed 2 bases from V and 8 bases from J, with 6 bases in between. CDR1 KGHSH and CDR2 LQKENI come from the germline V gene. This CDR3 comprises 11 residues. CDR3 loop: CASSPLDEAFF. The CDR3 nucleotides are TGTGCCAGCTCACCATTGGACGAAGCTTTCTTT.

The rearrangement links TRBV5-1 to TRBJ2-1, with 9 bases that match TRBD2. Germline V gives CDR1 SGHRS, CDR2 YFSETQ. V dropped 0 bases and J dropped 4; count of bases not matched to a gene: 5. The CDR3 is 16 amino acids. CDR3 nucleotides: TGCGCCAGCAGCTTGGGCGGGAGGGCCGGTTACAATGAGCAGTTCTTC. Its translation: CASSLGGRAGYNEQFF.

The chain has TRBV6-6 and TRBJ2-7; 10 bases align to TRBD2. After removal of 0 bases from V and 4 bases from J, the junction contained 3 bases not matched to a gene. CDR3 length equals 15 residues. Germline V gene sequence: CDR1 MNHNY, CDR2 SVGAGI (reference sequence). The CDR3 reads CASSYSSSGSYEQYF. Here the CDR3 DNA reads TGTGCCAGCAGTTACTCGTCTAGCGGGAGTTACGAGCAGTACTTC.

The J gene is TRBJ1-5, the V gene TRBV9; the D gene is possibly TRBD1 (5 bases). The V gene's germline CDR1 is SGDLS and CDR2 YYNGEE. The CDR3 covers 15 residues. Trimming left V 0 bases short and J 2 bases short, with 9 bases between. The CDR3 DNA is TGTGCCAGCAGCGTAGGCAGAGGGGGCAATCAGCCCCAGCATTTT. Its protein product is CASSVGRGGNQPQHF.

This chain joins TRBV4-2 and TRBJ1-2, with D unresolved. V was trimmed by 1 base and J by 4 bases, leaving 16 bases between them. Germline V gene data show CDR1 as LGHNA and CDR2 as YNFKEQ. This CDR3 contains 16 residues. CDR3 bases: TGTGCCAGCAGCCAAGCCCTTGGGCAGCCCACCTATGGCTACACCTTC. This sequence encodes CASSQALGQPTYGYTF.

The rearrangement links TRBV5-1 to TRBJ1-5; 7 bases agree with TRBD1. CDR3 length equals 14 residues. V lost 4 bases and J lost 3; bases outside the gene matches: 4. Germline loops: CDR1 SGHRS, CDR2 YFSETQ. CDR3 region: CASSTGQPNQPQHF. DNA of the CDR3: TGCGCCAGCAGCACGGGACAGCCCAATCAGCCCCAGCATTTT.

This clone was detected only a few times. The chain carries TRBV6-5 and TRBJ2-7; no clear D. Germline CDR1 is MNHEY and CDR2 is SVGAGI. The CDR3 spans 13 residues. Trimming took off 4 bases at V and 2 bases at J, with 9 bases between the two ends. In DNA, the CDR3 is TGTGCCAGCAGTTCGTCAGGAACCTACGAGCAGTACTTC. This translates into CASSSSGTYEQYF.

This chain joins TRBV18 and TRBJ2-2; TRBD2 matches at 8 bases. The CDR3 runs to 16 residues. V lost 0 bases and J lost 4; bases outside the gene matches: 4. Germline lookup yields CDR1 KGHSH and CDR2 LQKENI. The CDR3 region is CASSPPGLVGTGELFF. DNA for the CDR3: TGTGCCAGCTCACCACCGGGACTAGTGGGCACCGGGGAGCTGTTTTTT.

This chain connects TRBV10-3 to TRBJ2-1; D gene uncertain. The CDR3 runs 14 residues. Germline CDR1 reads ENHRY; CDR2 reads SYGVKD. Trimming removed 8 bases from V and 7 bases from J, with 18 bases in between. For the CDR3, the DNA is TGTGCCATCCGCTCCGGGTTTAAGCTGAATGAGCAGTTCTTC. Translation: CAIRSGFKLNEQFF.

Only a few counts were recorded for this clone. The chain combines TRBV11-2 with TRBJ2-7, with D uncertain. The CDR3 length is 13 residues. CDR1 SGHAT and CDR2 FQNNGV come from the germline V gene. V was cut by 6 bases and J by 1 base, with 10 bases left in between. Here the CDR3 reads CASRPFGSYEQYF. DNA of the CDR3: TGTGCCAGCAGACCCTTTGGGTCCTACGAGCAGTACTTC.